Listed here are 32 T cell receptor beta chains from one sample, sequenced in a study of radiation and T cells in renal cell carcinoma. TCRdb's copy holds only in-frame clones and misses some; the assay was immunoSEQ multiplex PCR. The profile covers 100,000 to 150,000 clones, with approximately 78% appearing a single time and around 3% taken by the ten largest. Time point in this sample: baseline pretreatment blood. Treatment noted: 15 Gy SBRT to primary tumor, nephrectomy 4 weeks later. This specimen was blood, taken from a patient whose treatment included radiotherapy and nephrectomy. The receptor source for this set is a woman aged 60-75 years with renal cell carcinoma.

The rearrangement links TRBV5-6 to TRBJ2-5, with 10 bases fitting TRBD1. CDR1 SGHDT and CDR2 YYEEEE come from the germline V gene. This CDR3 has 16 residues. J was trimmed by 2 bases and V by 4 bases; bases with no gene match: 8. The CDR3 loop is CASSGQGGMGQETQYF. CDR3 sequence (DNA): TGTGCCAGCAGCGGACAGGGGGGAATGGGGCAAGAGACCCAGTACTTC.

The rearrangement joins TRBV6-1 to TRBJ1-5; D gene uncertain. Trimming left V 7 bases short and J 0 bases short, with 10 bases between. Germline V gene data show CDR1 as MNHNS and CDR2 as SASEGT. The CDR3 is 14 amino acids. CDR3 amino acids: CASTGIYSNQPQHF. In nucleotides, the CDR3 is TGTGCCAGCACCGGGATTTATAGCAATCAGCCCCAGCATTTT.

The V call is TRBV30, the J call TRBJ2-7; 8 bases map to TRBD1. Germline V gene lookup returns CDR1 GTSNPN and CDR2 SVGIG (reference sequence). This CDR3 is 16 amino acids long. With 5 bases clipped from V and 4 bases from J, the junction kept 16 bases outside the gene matches. The CDR3 loop is CAWQDREFPNLYEQYF. CDR3 sequence (DNA): TGTGCCTGGCAGGACAGGGAGTTCCCCAACCTTTACGAGCAGTACTTC.

The rearrangement uses TRBV7-9 and TRBJ2-7; a weak D match, TRBD2 (5 bases). Trimming stripped 2 bases from V and 5 bases from J, with 10 bases between. This CDR3 region has 13 residues. Germline loops: CDR1 SEHNR, CDR2 FQNEAQ (reference sequence). CDR3 coding DNA: TGTGCCAGCAGCTTATCCGACGGGAACGAGCAGTACTTC. Encoded protein: CASSLSDGNEQYF.

The V and J genes are TRBV28 and TRBJ2-6, with TRBD1 matching 7 bases. Germline CDR1 MDHEN, CDR2 SYDVKM. V shed 1 base, J shed 0 bases, and the junction held 15 bases outside the gene matches. The length of the CDR3 is 21 residues. The CDR3 is CASSLLNRQGYSSSGANVLTF. The CDR3 nucleotides are TGTGCCAGCAGTTTATTGAATAGACAGGGCTATTCTTCCTCTGGGGCCAACGTCCTGACTTTC.

This clone was seen more than once but under ten times. The genes are TRBV19 and TRBJ1-1; TRBD1 matches at 9 bases. The CDR3 contains 15 residues. With V trimmed by 5 bases and J by 4 bases, 8 bases remained unmatched. Germline assignment: CDR1 LNHDA and CDR2 SQIVND (reference sequence). This CDR3 reads CASSLHRGQGTEAFF. The CDR3 DNA reads TGTGCCAGTAGTTTACACAGGGGGCAGGGCACTGAAGCTTTCTTT.

The chain combines TRBV28 with TRBJ1-6; 8 positions match TRBD1. The CDR3 loop spans 17 amino acids. The ends lost 6 bases at V and 12 bases at J; junction bases unmatched: 19. Looked up from germline, CDR1 is MDHEN and CDR2 is SYDVKM. The CDR3 DNA follows: TGTGCCAGCAGCCAGACAGGGGATAAGTACATTCATATACCCCTCCACTTT. It specifies CASSQTGDKYIHIPLHF. Supplemented by reference TRBV28 and TRBJ1-6, the full variable domain reads DVKVTQSSRYLVKRTGEKVFLECVQDMDHENMFWYRQDPGLGLRLIYFSYDVKMKEKGDIPEGYSVSREKKERFSLILESASTNQTSMYLCASSQTGDKYIHIPLHFGNGTRLTVT.

V gene TRBV28 combines with J gene TRBJ1-4, with TRBD1 matching 8 bases. The J segment lost 5 bases and the V segment lost 5 bases, leaving 7 bases of the junction unmatched. CDR1 is MDHEN, CDR2 SYDVKM, per germline. This CDR3 comprises 15 residues. The CDR3 bases are TGTGCCAGCAGTACCGGATGGACAGGGAATGAAAAACTGTTTTTT. Encoded protein: CASSTGWTGNEKLFF.

This clone was detected only once. The chain combines TRBV5-1 with TRBJ2-1, with 8 bases that match TRBD1. The trim removed 2 bases at V and 3 bases at J, leaving 4 bases unmatched. Germline V gene data show CDR1 as SGHRS and CDR2 as YFSETQ. CDR3 length: 15 amino acids. CDR3: CASSFLDRGYNEQFF. Written as DNA, the CDR3 is TGCGCCAGCAGCTTTCTCGACAGGGGCTACAATGAGCAGTTCTTC.

V and J are TRBV15 and TRBJ2-7, with 10 bases fitting TRBD2. V lost 5 bases, J lost 1 base, and 11 bases stayed unmatched. In germline, CDR1 is LNHNV, CDR2 YYDKDF (reference sequence). The CDR3 spans 17 residues. The CDR3 bases are TGTGCCACCAGCGGGCCGCTGACTAGCGGGTCTTCCTACGAGCAGTACTTC. This gives the protein CATSGPLTSGSSYEQYF.

This chain uses TRBV6-1 with TRBJ2-2; D gene ambiguous. Germline assignment: CDR1 MNHNS and CDR2 SASEGT. The CDR3 is made up of 15 amino acids. V lost 1 base, J lost 1 base, and 7 bases lay in between. The CDR3 is CASSEEAGNTGELFF. The CDR3 bases are TGTGCCAGCAGTGAAGAAGCAGGGAACACCGGGGAGCTGTTTTTT.

The gene calls are TRBV27 and TRBJ1-2; D ambiguous. CDR3 length equals 15 residues. V dropped 2 bases and J dropped 6 bases, with 16 bases sitting between them. Germline CDR1 is MNHEY and CDR2 is SMNVEV (reference sequence). Here the CDR3 reads CASSLGVGPGDGYTF. The CDR3 nucleotides are TGTGCCAGCAGTTTAGGGGTAGGCCCCGGAGATGGCTACACCTTC.

The chain's CDR3 is CASSLRLRDEQYF. The CDR3 bases are TGTGCCAGCAGTTTAAGGCTCAGGGACGAGCAGTACTTC. The chain is built from TRBV27 and TRBJ2-7, with D perhaps matching TRBD1 (5 bases). The germline CDR1 and CDR2 sequences are MNHEY and SMNVEV (reference sequence). V was trimmed by 2 bases and J by 5 bases, leaving 10 bases between them. The CDR3 contains 13 residues.

This clone came up a few times. V and J are TRBV19 and TRBJ1-5, with D possibly being TRBD1 (6 bases). This CDR3 spans 15 amino acids. The V and J ends lost 5 bases and 2 bases respectively, with 13 bases between them. Germline V gene lookup returns CDR1 LNHDA and CDR2 SQIVND (reference sequence). This CDR3 reads CASSAPRGGNQPQHF. CDR3 bases: TGTGCCAGTAGTGCCCCCAGGGGCGGCAATCAGCCCCAGCATTTT.

J is TRBJ2-3 and V is TRBV30; D might be TRBD2 (6 bases). The V gene's germline CDR1 is GTSNPN and CDR2 SVGIG (reference sequence). CDR3 length: 14 amino acids. V was pared by 0 bases and J by 2 bases, with 9 bases between. This CDR3 reads CAWSVSSATDTQYF. The CDR3 DNA sequence: TGTGCCTGGAGTGTCTCTAGCGCCACAGATACGCAGTATTTT. Complete variable domain (other parts from reference TRBV30 and TRBJ2-3): SQTIHQWPATLVQPVGSPLSLECTVEGTSNPNLYWYRQAAGRGLQLLFYSVGIGQISSEVPQNLSASRPQDRQFILSSKKLLLSDSGFYLCAWSVSSATDTQYFGPGTRLTVL.

For the CDR3, the DNA is TGTGCCAGCAGGTCGCACTCCTACGAGCAGTACTTC. Encoded protein: CASRSHSYEQYF. This chain links TRBV28 with TRBJ2-7; D not resolved. CDR3 length equals 12 residues. The V end was cut by 6 bases, the J end by 0 bases, with 6 bases between. CDR1 and CDR2 (germline): MDHEN, SYDVKM.

This clone came up once. The CDR3 protein is CASRPQGASNEKLFF. CDR3 in DNA: TGTGCCAGCAGACCACAGGGGGCGTCTAATGAAAAACTGTTTTTT. J is TRBJ1-4 and V is TRBV28; TRBD1 matches at 9 bases. The J segment lost 3 bases and the V segment lost 6 bases, leaving 5 bases of the junction unmatched. The CDR3 is made up of 15 amino acids. Germline V gene lookup returns CDR1 MDHEN and CDR2 SYDVKM.

J is TRBJ1-4 and V is TRBV29-1, with TRBD1 identical over 7 bases. Germline V gene sequence: CDR1 SQVTM, CDR2 ANQGSEA. Trimming took 4 bases from V and 0 from J; bases not matched to a gene: 2. The CDR3 spans 14 residues. The CDR3 DNA reads TGCAGCGTTGTGGGGACAGCAACTAATGAAAAACTGTTTTTT. It encodes CSVVGTATNEKLFF.

The chain links TRBV5-6 to TRBJ1-2; D not certain. Germline CDR1 SGHDT, CDR2 YYEEEE. Trimming shortened V by 0 bases and J by 2 bases, and 8 bases separated the two germline ends. The CDR3 is made up of 14 amino acids. CDR3 nucleotides: TGTGCCAGCAGCTTGGGAGGCGCCAACTATGGCTACACCTTC. Its translation is CASSLGGANYGYTF. The complete variable domain, with remaining parts taken from reference TRBV5-6 and TRBJ1-2, reads DAGVTQSPTHLIKTRGQQVTLRCSPKSGHDTVSWYQQALGQGPQFIFQYYEEEERQRGNFPDRFSGHQFPNYSSELNVNALLLGDSALYLCASSLGGANYGYTFGSGTRLTVV.

The gene calls are TRBV9 and TRBJ1-2; 8 nucleotides match TRBD1. The CDR3 runs 15 residues. The germline V gene encodes CDR1 SGDLS and CDR2 YYNGEE. After removal of 0 bases from V and 7 bases from J, the junction contained 8 bases not matched to a gene. The CDR3 DNA is TGTGCCAGCAGCGTAGCTGGACAGGGACTTACTGGCTACACCTTC. This translates into CASSVAGQGLTGYTF.

This clone appeared a single time. This chain connects TRBV7-2 to TRBJ1-5, with D uncertain. Trimming removed 4 bases from V and 4 bases from J, with 5 bases in between. The CDR3 is 12 amino acids. Germline CDR1 SGHTA, CDR2 FQGNSA. CDR3 protein: CASSYYNQPQHF. As DNA, the CDR3 is TGTGCCAGCAGCTATTATAATCAGCCCCAGCATTTT.

The rearrangement links TRBV11-2 to TRBJ2-1, with 8 positions matching TRBD2. The CDR3 contains 14 residues. Germline lookup yields CDR1 SGHAT and CDR2 FQNNGV. J was trimmed by 4 bases and V by 3 bases; bases with no gene match: 2. The CDR3 DNA sequence: TGTGCCAGCAGCTTTGGCGGGGGGTACAATGAGCAGTTCTTC. Protein sequence: CASSFGGGYNEQFF.

This chain joins TRBV7-9 and TRBJ2-1, with 8 bases lining up with TRBD2. V trimming: 5 bases; J trimming: 5 bases; junction bases outside the gene matches: 5. Germline CDR1 and CDR2: SEHNR and FQNEAQ (reference sequence). The CDR3 has 14 amino acids. The DNA of the CDR3 is TGTGCCAGCAGCCTTAGCGGGACAAACAATGAGCAGTTCTTC. Amino acids: CASSLSGTNNEQFF.

V usage is TRBV19 and J usage is TRBJ2-2; 10 nucleotides line up with TRBD1. The CDR3 consists of 15 residues. Per germline, CDR1 LNHDA and CDR2 SQIVND (reference sequence). V gave up 5 bases and J gave up 8 bases; unmatched junction bases: 8. The CDR3 DNA is TGTGCCAGTAGTCCCAGACAGGGGGCATCGGGGGAGCTGTTTTTT. Translation gives CASSPRQGASGELFF.

The CDR3 sequence: CASSSPGTANEKLFF. CDR3 DNA: TGTGCCAGCAGCTCGCCCGGGACAGCGAATGAAAAACTGTTTTTT. This rearrangement joins TRBV5-4 to TRBJ1-4; 7 bases fit TRBD1. CDR1 SGHNT and CDR2 YYREEE come from the germline V gene (reference sequence). V lost 3 bases to trimming and J lost 5 bases; unmatched junction nucleotides: 7. There are 15 residues in the CDR3.

The gene calls are TRBV19 and TRBJ1-5; TRBD1 might be the D (5 bases). The CDR3 is made up of 15 amino acids. Germline V gives CDR1 LNHDA, CDR2 SQIVND (reference sequence). Trimming removed 5 bases at V and 3 bases at J, with 14 bases between. The CDR3 DNA follows: TGTGCCAGTAGTTTGCAGGGCAACCACAATCAGCCCCAGCATTTT. It specifies CASSLQGNHNQPQHF.

The chain is built from TRBV7-2 and TRBJ2-5; no clear D. V was trimmed by 2 bases and J by 2 bases, leaving 0 bases between them. There are 11 residues in the CDR3. Looked up from germline, CDR1 is SGHTA and CDR2 is FQGNSA. The DNA of the CDR3 is TGTGCCAGCAGCTTACAAGAGACCCAGTACTTC. It encodes CASSLQETQYF.

The chain recombines TRBV28 with TRBJ1-5, with D maybe TRBD1 (6 bases). The CDR3 runs to 15 residues. Germline values: CDR1 MDHEN, CDR2 SYDVKM. The ends were cut back, 6 bases at V and 7 bases at J, with 19 bases in the middle. The CDR3 DNA reads as TGTGCCAGCAGCATACAGGGATGGAAGATCCAGCCCCAGCATTTT. Translating it yields CASSIQGWKIQPQHF. The full variable domain, its missing parts supplied by reference TRBV28 and TRBJ1-5, is DVKVTQSSRYLVKRTGEKVFLECVQDMDHENMFWYRQDPGLGLRLIYFSYDVKMKEKGDIPEGYSVSREKKERFSLILESASTNQTSMYLCASSIQGWKIQPQHFGDGTRLSIL.

Written as DNA, the CDR3 is TGTGCCAGTAGGACTCCGGGAGCTAAAAACACCATATATTTT. Translating it yields CASRTPGAKNTIYF. The rearrangement uses TRBV19 and TRBJ1-3, with D unclear. The CDR3 contains 14 residues. The ends were cut back, 6 bases at V and 6 bases at J, with 15 bases in the middle. CDR1 and CDR2 from the germline V gene are LNHDA and SQIVND (reference sequence). Filled out from reference TRBV19 and TRBJ1-3, the complete variable domain reads DGGITQSPKYLFRKEGQNVTLSCEQNLNHDAMYWYRQDPGQGLRLIYYSQIVNDFQKGDIAEGYSVSREKKESFPLTVTSAQKNPTAFYLCASRTPGAKNTIYFGEGSWLTVV.

CDR3 nucleotide sequence: TGTGCCAGGGCGGGACTAGCGGGGCGGGAGCAGTACTTC. Translation: CARAGLAGREQYF. V gene TRBV2 combines with J gene TRBJ2-7, with TRBD2 matching over 13 bases. This CDR3 contains 13 residues. V lost 9 bases, J lost 7 bases, and 6 bases stayed unmatched. CDR1 and CDR2 from the germline V gene are SNHLY and FYNNEI.

The rearrangement links TRBV5-1 to TRBJ2-7; 9 bases agree with TRBD2. This CDR3 has 14 residues. The V and J ends lost 0 bases and 3 bases, in that order; junction bases with no gene match: 1. Germline V gene data show CDR1 as SGHRS and CDR2 as YFSETQ. CDR3: CASSLGREGYEQYF. DNA of the CDR3: TGCGCCAGCAGCTTGGGGCGGGAGGGCTACGAGCAGTACTTC.

DNA of the CDR3: TGTGCCACCAGGCAGGGTTCGTCCTCCTACGAGCAGTACTTC. It encodes CATRQGSSSYEQYF. The chain uses TRBV15 and TRBJ2-7; TRBD1 is a possible D gene (5 bases). The CDR3 loop spans 14 amino acids. Deletions cut 6 bases from V and 0 bases from J, with 12 bases between. CDR1 is LNHNV and CDR2 is YYDKDF in the germline V gene (reference sequence).